This T cell receptor (beta chain) derives from a study of beta chain features in type 1 diabetes. Isolated RNA was reverse transcribed in full, so expressed TCRB transcripts were sequenced. The data were produced by immunoSEQ multiplex PCR, yet TCRdb's version contains in-frame clones alone and is incomplete. The sample lists about 130,000 clones; around a tenth were seen once. The sequencing input was central memory CD4+ T cells from blood. The origin of this receptor is a man between 18 and 29 years old in good health.

The CDR3: CASSGRAGGSYNEQFF. DNA of the CDR3: TGTGCCAGCAGCGGGCGGGCGGGGGGTTCCTACAATGAGCAGTTCTTC. V and J are TRBV11-2 and TRBJ2-1; TRBD2 aligns across 8 bases. The CDR3 has 16 amino acids. The germline gives CDR1 SGHAT, CDR2 FQNNGV. The junction had 7 bases not matched to a gene; V was cut back by 5 bases and J by 1 base.